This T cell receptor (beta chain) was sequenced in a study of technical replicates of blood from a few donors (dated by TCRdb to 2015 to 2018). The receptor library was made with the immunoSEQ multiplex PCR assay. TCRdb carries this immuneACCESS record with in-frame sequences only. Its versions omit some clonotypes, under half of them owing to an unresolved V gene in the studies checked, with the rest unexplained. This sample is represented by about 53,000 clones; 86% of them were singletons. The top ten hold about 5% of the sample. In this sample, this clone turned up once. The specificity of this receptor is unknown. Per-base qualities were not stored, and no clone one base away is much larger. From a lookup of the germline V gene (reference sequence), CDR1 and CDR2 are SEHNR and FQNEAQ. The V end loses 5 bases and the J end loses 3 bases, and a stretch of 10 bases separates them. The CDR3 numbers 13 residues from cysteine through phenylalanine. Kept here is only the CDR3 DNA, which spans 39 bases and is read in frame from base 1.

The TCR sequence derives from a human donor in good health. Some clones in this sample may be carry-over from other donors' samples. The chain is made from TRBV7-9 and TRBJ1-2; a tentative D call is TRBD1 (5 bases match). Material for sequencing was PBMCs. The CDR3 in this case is CASSGRGHYGYTF. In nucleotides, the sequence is TGTGCCAGCAGCGGGAGGGGCCACTATGGCTACACCTTC.